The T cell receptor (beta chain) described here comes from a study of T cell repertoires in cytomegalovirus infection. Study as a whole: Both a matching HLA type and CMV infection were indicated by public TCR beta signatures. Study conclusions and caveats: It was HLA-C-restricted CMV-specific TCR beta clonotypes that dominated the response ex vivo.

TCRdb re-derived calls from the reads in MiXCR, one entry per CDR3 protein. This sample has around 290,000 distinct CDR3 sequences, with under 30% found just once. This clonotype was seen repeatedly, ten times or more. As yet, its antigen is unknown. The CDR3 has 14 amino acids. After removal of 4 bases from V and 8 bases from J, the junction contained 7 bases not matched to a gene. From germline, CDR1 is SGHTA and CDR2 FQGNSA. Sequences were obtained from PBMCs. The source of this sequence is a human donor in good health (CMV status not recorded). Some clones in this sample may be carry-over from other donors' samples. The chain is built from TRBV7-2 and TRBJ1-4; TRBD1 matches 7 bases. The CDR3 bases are TGTGCCAGCAGCTGGACAGGAAAAGACGAAAAACTGTTTTTT. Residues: CASSWTGKDEKLFF.